This TCR beta chain emerged from a study of blood T cells in healthy people across ages (dated by TCRdb to between 2014 and 2017). Regarding the study in general: Template switching captured roughly one uniquely barcoded TCR beta cDNA molecule per two T cells in model experiments. Four age groups were formed from the donors: young (average approximately 15 years), middle-aged (around 41), aged (approximately 60) and long-lived (less than 85). Using the same blood draw, the study looked at two additional independent replicas of 1 million unique cDNA reads for two donors, one aged 18 to 30 and the other aged 80 or older. To track age-related changes in TCR beta repertoire diversity, the study relied on deep sequencing normalized with unique cDNA molecular identifiers.

On this clonotype itself: Its antigen specificity is not known. There are no base qualities to consult, and no much larger clone falls within one base.

Study-level results and caveats: Because the CMV infection status of the donors was unknown, age-related changes in expanded clonotypes may potentially have been confounded. Observed TCR beta diversity per million T cells fell roughly linearly with age, and a significant reduction was already apparent by age roughly 40. Because profiling used bulk unsorted PBMCs, naive and antigen-experienced compartments could not be compared conclusively. Estimates of total diversity from one million sequenced T cells were regarded as lower bounds and underestimates. Compared with the aged group, the long-lived group had more naive CD4+ T cells, fewer expanded clones and increased TCR diversity, a pattern suggesting age selection. There was a strong correlation between observed TCR beta diversity and the percentage of naive T cells measured by flow cytometry.

Based on the germline V gene (reference sequence), the CDR1 and CDR2 sequences are LGHDT and YNNKEL. The CDR3 goes from the cysteine to the phenylalanine over 15 residues. Only CDR3 DNA remains: 45 bases, in frame from the first base. Libraries came from 5' RACE. This sample was sequenced with an Illumina HiSeq 2500. A second PCR of roughly 7 to 12 cycles was run with a J-beta primer mix and a sample-barcoded 5' primer. A unique molecular identifier was introduced onto each TCR beta cDNA molecule by a template-switch 5' adaptor carrying 12 random nucleotides. At least 2.5 million CDR3-containing paired-end reads were obtained from each sample. First-strand cDNA was synthesized from all RNA with the Mint cDNA synthesis kit, primed by a TRBC-specific oligonucleotide. All cDNA was treated with uracil-DNA glycosylase and then went through a first 18-cycle PCR with the universal primers M1SS and BC2_uni_R. Concerning the study's data processing: Each sample was normalized by randomly selecting 1 million high-quality reads, each carrying a distinct molecular identifier. Instead of being binned into consensus sequences, reads that shared molecular identifiers were thrown out. MiTCR, run with a Q25 quality threshold and the strictest error-elimination algorithm, handled CDR3 identification, clonotype clustering and error correction. Lower-bound total TCR beta diversity was estimated with a nonparametric unseen species model using Euler transformation. TCRdb handled the public reads itself, with Q25 trimming in fastp and clone calling in MiXCR, and kept productive beta chains. Each entry merges the rows of one CDR3 protein and shows their most common DNA and genes. TCRdb, rather than the study authors, made the V and J calls. For this sample there are roughly 1 million distinct CDR3 sequences; almost 25% appear just once. Approximately 0.7% of the sample is held by the ten biggest clonotypes.

Systemically healthy Caucasian individuals from Russia, approximately 39 in total and aged 6 to 90 years, were included as donors. Each donor gave approximately 9.3 milliliters of peripheral blood, collected into EDTA-treated Vacutainer tubes. PBMCs were isolated by Ficoll-Paque density-gradient centrifugation, with at least 6.5 million obtained per sample. Trizol reagent was used to extract total RNA from PBMCs, with at least 5.5 micrograms per sample. For every donor, an aliquot of PBMCs went through flow cytometry to measure the percentages of naive CD45RAhigh/CD27high T cells. This sample was also put to use in a study of T cells of mothers and their children. Drawing on the second study: Nine systemically healthy Caucasian individuals, comprising three mothers and their six children, were included as donors. cDNA synthesis used all of the extracted RNA, with 1.5 ug of RNA in each 15 ul reaction. Sample barcodes and 2-4 random nucleotides were added via the M1S primer in the second PCR. More than 8 million TCR beta CDR3 reads were obtained from each mother, and some 3.3 million reads were obtained from each child. Thymic selection shapes the output of TCR recombination in a similar way in related and unrelated pairs, and inherited differences have a minor effect. Normalized repertoire overlap was always slightly but never significantly higher in related than unrelated mother-child pairs. Persistent microchimeric T cell clones were not detected, at a sensitivity of approximately 98 clones per million clonotypes. In the study, deep NGS was used to compare the TCR beta repertoires of mothers and children, and features distinguishing related mother-child pairs from unrelated individuals were sought. On average, the children were about 10 +/- 4 years old, while the mothers were approximately 40 +/- 4 years old. After adapter ligation with NEBNext reagents, the libraries were sequenced on Illumina HiSeq 2000 with 100+100 nt paired-end reads. To avoid cross-contamination, the mother libraries and the child libraries were prepared a month apart and sequenced in separate runs. Between roughly 500,000 and 2,100,000 distinct TCR beta clonotypes were identified per donor. Naive TCR beta clonotypes were estimated from low-frequency clonotypes matched to each donor's FACS-determined naive share, without sorting.

Here the chain combines TRBV3-1 and TRBJ2-5; the D gene cannot be resolved beyond TRBD1 or TRBD2, each matching 6 bases. The assigned J gene may be wrong: the sequence end matches TRBJ2-7 better. Sequencing was performed on blood. This sequence originates from a girl aged 2 to 9 in good health. The CDR3 has the sequence CASSRGRTLTYEQYF. The nucleotides are TGTGCCAGCAGTCGGGGGCGGACCCTAACCTACGAGCAGTACTTC.